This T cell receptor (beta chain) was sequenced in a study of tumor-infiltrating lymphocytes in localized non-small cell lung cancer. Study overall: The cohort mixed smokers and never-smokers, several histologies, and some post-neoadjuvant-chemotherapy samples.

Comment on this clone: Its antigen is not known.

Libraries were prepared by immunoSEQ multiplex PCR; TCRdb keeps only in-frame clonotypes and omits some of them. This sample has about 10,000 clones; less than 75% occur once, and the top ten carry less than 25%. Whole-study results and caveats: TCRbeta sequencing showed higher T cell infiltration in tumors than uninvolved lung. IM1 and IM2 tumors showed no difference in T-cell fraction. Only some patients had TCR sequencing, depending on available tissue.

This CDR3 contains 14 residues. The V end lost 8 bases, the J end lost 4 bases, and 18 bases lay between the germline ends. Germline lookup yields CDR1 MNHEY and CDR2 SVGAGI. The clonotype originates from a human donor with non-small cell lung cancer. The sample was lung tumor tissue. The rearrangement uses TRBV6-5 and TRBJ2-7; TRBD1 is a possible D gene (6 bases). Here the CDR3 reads CASAPLRGKYEQYF. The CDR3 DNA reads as TGTGCCAGCGCCCCCCTTAGGGGGAAATACGAGCAGTACTTC.